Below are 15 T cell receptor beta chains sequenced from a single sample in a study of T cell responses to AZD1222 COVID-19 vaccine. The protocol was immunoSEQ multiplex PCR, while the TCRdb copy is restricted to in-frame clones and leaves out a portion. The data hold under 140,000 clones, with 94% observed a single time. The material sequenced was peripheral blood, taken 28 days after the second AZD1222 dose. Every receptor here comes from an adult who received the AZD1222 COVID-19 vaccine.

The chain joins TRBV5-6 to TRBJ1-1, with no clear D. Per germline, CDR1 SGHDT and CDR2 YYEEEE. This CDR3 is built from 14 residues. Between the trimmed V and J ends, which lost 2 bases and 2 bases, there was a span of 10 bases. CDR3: CASSFSFYNTEAFF. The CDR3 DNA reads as TGTGCCAGCAGCTTTAGCTTTTACAACACTGAAGCTTTCTTT.

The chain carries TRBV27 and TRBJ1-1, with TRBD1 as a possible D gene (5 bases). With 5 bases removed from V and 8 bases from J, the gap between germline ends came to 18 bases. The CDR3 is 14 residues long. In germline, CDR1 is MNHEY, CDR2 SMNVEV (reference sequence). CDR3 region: CASSPGTAREEAFF. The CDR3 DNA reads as TGTGCCAGCAGTCCAGGGACCGCCAGGGAAGAAGCTTTCTTT.

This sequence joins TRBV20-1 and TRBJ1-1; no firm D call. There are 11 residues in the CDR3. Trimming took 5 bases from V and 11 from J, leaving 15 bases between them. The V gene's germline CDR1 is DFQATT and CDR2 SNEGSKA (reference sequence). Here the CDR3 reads CSAVIILGAFF. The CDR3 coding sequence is TGCAGTGCTGTAATTATCTTGGGGGCTTTCTTT.

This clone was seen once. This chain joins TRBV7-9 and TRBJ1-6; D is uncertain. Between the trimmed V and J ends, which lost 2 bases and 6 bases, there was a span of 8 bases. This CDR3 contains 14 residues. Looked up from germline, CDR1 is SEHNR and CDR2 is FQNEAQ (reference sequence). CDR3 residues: CASSLNKVNSPLHF. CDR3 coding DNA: TGTGCCAGCAGCTTAAACAAGGTTAATTCACCCCTCCACTTT. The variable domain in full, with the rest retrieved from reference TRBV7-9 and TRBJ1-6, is DTGVSQNPRHKITKRGQNVTFRCDPISEHNRLYWYRQTLGQGPEFLTYFQNEAQLEKSRLLSDRFSAERPKGSFSTLEIQRTEQGDSAMYLCASSLNKVNSPLHFGNGTRLTVT.

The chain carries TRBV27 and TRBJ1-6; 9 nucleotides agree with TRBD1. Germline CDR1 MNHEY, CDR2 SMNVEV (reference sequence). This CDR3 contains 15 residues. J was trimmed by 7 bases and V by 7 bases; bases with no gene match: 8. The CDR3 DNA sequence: TGTGCCAGCACCCAAAGAGGGACAGGGAATTCACCCCTCCACTTT. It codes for CASTQRGTGNSPLHF.

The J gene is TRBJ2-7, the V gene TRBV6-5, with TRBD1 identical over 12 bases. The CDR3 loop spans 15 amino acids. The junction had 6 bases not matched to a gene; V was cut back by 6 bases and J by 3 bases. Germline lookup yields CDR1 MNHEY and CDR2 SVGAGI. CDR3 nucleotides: TGTGCCAGCAGGGAGGGGACAGGGGGCAACTACGAGCAGTACTTC. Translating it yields CASREGTGGNYEQYF.

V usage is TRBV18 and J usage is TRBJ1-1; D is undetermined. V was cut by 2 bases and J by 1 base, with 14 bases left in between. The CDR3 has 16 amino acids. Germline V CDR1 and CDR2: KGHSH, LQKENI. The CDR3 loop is CASSPRREAPNTEAFF. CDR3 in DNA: TGTGCCAGCTCACCAAGGAGGGAGGCCCCGAACACTGAAGCTTTCTTT.

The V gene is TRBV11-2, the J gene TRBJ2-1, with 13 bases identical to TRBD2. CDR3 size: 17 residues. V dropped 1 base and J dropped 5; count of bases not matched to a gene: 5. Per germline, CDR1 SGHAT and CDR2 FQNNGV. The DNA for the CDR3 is TGTGCCAGCAGCTTAGGGACTAGCGGGGGCTATGACAATGAGCAGTTCTTC. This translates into CASSLGTSGGYDNEQFF. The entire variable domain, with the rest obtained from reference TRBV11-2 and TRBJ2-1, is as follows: EAGVAQSPRYKIIEKRQSVAFWCNPISGHATLYWYQQILGQGPKLLIQFQNNGVVDDSQLPKDRFSAERLKGVDSTLKIQPAKLEDSAVYLCASSLGTSGGYDNEQFFGPGTRLTVL.

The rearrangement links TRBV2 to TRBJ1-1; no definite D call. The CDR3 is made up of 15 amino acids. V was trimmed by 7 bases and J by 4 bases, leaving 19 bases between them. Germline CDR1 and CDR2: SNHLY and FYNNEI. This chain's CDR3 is CASTPGRLTSTEAFF. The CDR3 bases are TGTGCCAGCACCCCTGGGCGGTTAACGAGCACTGAAGCTTTCTTT.

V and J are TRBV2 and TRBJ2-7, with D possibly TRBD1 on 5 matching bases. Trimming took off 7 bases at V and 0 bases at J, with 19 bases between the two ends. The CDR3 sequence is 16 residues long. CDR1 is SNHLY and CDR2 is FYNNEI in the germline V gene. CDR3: CASILDSVGNSYEQYF. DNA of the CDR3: TGTGCCAGCATCCTAGACAGCGTGGGCAACTCCTACGAGCAGTACTTC.

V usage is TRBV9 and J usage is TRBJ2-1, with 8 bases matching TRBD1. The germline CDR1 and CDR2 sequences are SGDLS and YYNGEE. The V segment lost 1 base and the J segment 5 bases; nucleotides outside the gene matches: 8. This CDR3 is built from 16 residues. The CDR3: CASSVRDRIDNNEQFF. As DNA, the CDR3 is TGTGCCAGCAGCGTACGGGACAGGATCGACAACAATGAGCAGTTCTTC.

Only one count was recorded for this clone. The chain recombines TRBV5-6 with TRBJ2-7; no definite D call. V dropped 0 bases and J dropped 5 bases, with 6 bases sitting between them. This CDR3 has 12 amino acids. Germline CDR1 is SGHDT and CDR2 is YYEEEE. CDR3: CASSLGHNEQYF. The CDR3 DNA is TGTGCCAGCAGCTTGGGACACAACGAGCAGTACTTC.

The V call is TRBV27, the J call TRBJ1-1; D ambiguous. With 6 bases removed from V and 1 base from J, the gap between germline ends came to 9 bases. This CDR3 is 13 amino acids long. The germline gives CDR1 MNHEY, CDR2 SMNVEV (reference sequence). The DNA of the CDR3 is TGTGCCAGCAGCATTACGGGGAACACTGAAGCTTTCTTT. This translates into CASSITGNTEAFF.

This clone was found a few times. The CDR3 reads CASRGTGDQPQHF. In nucleotides, the CDR3 is TGTGCCAGCAGAGGGACAGGGGATCAGCCCCAGCATTTT. The genes are TRBV12-3 or TRBV12-4 and TRBJ1-5; TRBD1 matches at 10 bases. The V gene end was trimmed by 6 bases and the J gene end by 5 bases; junction bases not matched to a gene: 1. The CDR3 has 13 residues.

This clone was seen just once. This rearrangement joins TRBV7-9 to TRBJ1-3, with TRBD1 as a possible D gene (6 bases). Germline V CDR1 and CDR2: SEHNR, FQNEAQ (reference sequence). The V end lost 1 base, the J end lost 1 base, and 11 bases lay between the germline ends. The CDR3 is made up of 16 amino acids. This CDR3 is CASSLGQVRSGNTIYF. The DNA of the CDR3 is TGTGCCAGCAGCTTAGGACAGGTCCGGTCTGGAAACACCATATATTTT.